Below, one T cell receptor beta chain is given with its context. Clinical history reported by participants formed the basis on which cohorts were assigned. Recovered status applied to Cohort 3 donors who had two consecutive negative PCRs. It also applied to those with clearance or with symptom resolution. This entry belongs to a study of blood T cell repertoires in COVID-19. Study summary: PBMCs, B-cell-depleted T cells, or T cells provided the cDNA or gDNA that made up the material.

Data came from immunoSEQ multiplex PCR; TCRdb stores just in-frame clones and leaves some out. The table lists 150,000 to 200,000 clones, 80% to 90% of them singletons, with approximately 16% in the top ten. J gave up 3 bases and V 4 bases, and 8 bases lay outside the gene matches. CDR1 and CDR2 from the germline V gene are LGHDT and YNNKEL (reference sequence). The CDR3 is made up of 15 amino acids. The sequence came from a man between 50 and 59 years old who had recovered from COVID-19. Sequencing was performed on PBMCs or T cells enriched from blood (not recorded which). The genes are TRBV3-1 (or the pseudogene TRBV3-2) and TRBJ2-5; 7 bases are a match to TRBD1. CDR3 loop: CASSPSGTVEETQYF. The DNA of the CDR3 is TGTGCCAGCAGCCCATCCGGGACAGTAGAAGAGACCCAGTACTTC.